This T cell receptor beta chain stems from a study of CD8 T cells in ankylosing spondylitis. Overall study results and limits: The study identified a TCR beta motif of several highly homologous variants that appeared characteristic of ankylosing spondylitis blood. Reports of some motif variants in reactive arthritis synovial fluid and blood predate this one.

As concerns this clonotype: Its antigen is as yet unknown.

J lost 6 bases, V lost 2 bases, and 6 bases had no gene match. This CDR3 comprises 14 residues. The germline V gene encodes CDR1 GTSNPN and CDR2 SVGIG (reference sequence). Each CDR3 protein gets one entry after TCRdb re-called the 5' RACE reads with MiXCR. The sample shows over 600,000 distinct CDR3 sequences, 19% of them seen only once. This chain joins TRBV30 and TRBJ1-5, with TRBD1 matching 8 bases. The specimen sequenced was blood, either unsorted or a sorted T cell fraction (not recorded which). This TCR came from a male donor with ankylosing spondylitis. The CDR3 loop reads CAWSRQGASQPQHF. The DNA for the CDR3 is TGTGCCTGGAGTAGGCAGGGGGCCTCTCAGCCCCAGCATTTT.